The text below deals with one T cell receptor beta chain. Its antigen is undetermined. The sample originates from a study of cytomegalovirus exposure and HLA in healthy donors. Trimming at V came to 7 bases and at J to 8 bases, leaving 13 bases not matched to a gene. This CDR3 has 15 amino acids. CDR1 is MDHEN and CDR2 is SYDVKM in the germline V gene. Primers: 60 Vbeta forward and 13 Jbeta reverse. The data were produced by immunoSEQ multiplex PCR, yet TCRdb's version contains in-frame clones alone and is incomplete. This table holds about 99,000 clones, around 61% found once. Broader study findings: TCR beta sequences reportedly predicted the HLA-A and HLA-B alleles of most subjects accurately. Beyond CMV serostatus, there was no information to go on about immune exposure.

This receptor was taken from a woman between 45 and 60 years old in good health and CMV-seronegative. Source material: PBMCs. The chain joins TRBV28 to TRBJ2-1; TRBD2 agrees at 8 bases. The CDR3 here is CASTGRGAYWDEQFF. As DNA, the CDR3 is TGTGCCAGCACGGGGCGGGGGGCCTATTGGGATGAGCAGTTCTTC.